The clone carrying this TCR beta chain was found many times. Its antigen is unknown. Sequencing libraries for TCR beta were prepared with iRepertoire HTBI primers and Arm-PCR of CDR3 regions. Authors' analysis steps: Across all samples, roughly 62 TRBV segments and 15 or so TRBJ segments were identified. TCRdb re-analysed the multiplex PCR reads in MiXCR, keeping a single row per CDR3 protein. The V and J calls were determined by TCRdb, not by the authors. This sample has some 490,000 distinct CDR3 sequences, with around 12% found just once. This record belongs to a study of regulatory T cells in long-lasting Graves disease. General observations from the study: It was possible that the small sample size reduced accuracy. A greater number of public clonotypes (over 2,500) was shared by persistent patients than by new patients (over 900).

Germline CDR1 and CDR2: SNHLY and FYNNEI. V shed 1 base, J shed 3 bases, and the junction held 13 bases outside the gene matches. This CDR3 is 20 amino acids long. Time point reported: newly diagnosed GD, antithyroid drugs for less than 3 months. TCR sequences were obtained from RNA taken from PBMCs. The same sample was also studied in work on T cells in Graves' hyperthyroidism and ophthalmopathy.

The sequence was obtained from a woman younger than 45 with Graves disease. Sequenced here: peripheral blood mononuclear cells (PBMCs), sampled at new diagnosis, from a patient treated with antithyroid drugs. The chain carries TRBV2 and TRBJ2-4, with 12 bases lining up with TRBD2. The CDR3 DNA is TGTGCCAGCAGTGAAGACCGAGGACTAGCGGGATTTTTAGTCAAAAACATTCAGTACTTC. It is translated as CASSEDRGLAGFLVKNIQYF.